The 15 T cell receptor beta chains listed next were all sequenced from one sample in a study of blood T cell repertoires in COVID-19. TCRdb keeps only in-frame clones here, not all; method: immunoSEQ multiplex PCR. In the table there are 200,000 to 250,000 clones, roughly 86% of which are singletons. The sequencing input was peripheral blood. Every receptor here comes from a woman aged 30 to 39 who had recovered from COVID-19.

This chain's CDR3 is CASSQDLGVGVGGGYTF. CDR3 coding DNA: TGTGCCAGCAGCCAAGATTTAGGCGTCGGGGTGGGAGGCGGCTACACCTTC. The chain combines TRBV3-1 (or the pseudogene TRBV3-2) with TRBJ1-2; D uncertain. Per the germline V gene, CDR1 is LGHDT and CDR2 is YNNKEL (reference sequence). The V end was cut by 0 bases, the J end by 8 bases, with 22 bases between. This CDR3 has 17 residues.

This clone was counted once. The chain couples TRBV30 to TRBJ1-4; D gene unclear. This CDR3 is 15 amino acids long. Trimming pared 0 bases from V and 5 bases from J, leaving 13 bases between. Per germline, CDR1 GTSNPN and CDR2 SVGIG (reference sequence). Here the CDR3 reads CAWSVLGRGNEKLFF. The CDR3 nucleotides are TGTGCCTGGAGTGTGCTTGGCCGGGGAAATGAAAAACTGTTTTTT.

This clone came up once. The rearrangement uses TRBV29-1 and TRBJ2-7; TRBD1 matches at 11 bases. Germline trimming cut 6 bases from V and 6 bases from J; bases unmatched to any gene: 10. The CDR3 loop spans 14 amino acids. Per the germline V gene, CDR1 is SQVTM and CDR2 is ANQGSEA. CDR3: CSVRRTGGGSEQYF. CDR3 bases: TGCAGCGTGAGACGGACAGGGGGCGGTTCCGAGCAGTACTTC.

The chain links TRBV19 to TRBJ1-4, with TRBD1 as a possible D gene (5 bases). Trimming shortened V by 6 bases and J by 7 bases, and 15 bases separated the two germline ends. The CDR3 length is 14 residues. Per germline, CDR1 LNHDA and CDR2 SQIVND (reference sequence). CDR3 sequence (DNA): TGTGCCAGTAGCCCAGGAAACGGGGGTGAAAAACTGTTTTTT. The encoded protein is CASSPGNGGEKLFF.

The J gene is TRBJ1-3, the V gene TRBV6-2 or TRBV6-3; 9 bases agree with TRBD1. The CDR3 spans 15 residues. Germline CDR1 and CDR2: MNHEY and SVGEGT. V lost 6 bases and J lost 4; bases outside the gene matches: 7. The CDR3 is CASSLQGAGGNTIYF. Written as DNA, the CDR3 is TGTGCCAGCAGCCTACAGGGGGCCGGCGGAAACACCATATATTTT.

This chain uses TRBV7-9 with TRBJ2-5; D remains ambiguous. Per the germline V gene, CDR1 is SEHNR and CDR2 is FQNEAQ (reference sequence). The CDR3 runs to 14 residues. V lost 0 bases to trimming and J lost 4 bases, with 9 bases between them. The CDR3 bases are TGTGCCAGCAGCTTAGCTATCTTCCCAGAGACCCAGTACTTC. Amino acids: CASSLAIFPETQYF.

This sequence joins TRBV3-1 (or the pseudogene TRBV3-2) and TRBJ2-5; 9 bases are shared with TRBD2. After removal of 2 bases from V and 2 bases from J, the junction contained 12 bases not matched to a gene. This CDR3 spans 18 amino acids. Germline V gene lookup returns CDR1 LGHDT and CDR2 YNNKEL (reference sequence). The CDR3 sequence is CASSQHPVGRGGQETQYF. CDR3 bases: TGTGCCAGCAGCCAACACCCAGTCGGGCGGGGGGGTCAAGAGACCCAGTACTTC.

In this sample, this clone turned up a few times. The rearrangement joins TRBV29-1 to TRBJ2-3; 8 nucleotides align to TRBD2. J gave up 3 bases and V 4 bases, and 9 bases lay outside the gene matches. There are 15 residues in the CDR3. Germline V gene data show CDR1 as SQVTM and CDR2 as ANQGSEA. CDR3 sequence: CSVAPGGAGTDTQYF. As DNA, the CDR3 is TGCAGCGTTGCACCCGGGGGGGCCGGTACAGATACGCAGTATTTT.

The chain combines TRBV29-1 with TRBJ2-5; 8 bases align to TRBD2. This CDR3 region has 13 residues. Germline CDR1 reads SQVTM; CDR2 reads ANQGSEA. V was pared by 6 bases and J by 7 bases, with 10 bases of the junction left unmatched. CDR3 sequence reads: CSVGGGFKGTQYF. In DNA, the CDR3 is TGCAGCGTCGGGGGGGGTTTTAAGGGGACCCAGTACTTC.

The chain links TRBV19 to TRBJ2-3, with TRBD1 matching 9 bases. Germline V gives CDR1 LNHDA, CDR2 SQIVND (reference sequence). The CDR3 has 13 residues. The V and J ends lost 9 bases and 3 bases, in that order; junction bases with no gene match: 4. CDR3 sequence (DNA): TGTGCCAGCGGACAGGGGAAGACAGATACGCAGTATTTT. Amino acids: CASGQGKTDTQYF.

The CDR3 region has the DNA TGTGCCAGCAGCGGGCAGGGCCGTAATCAGCCCCAGCATTTT. This encodes CASSGQGRNQPQHF. This chain joins TRBV2 and TRBJ1-5; D perhaps matches TRBD1 (5 bases). Trimming removed 6 bases from V and 4 bases from J, with 13 bases in between. This CDR3 is 14 amino acids long. CDR1 is SNHLY and CDR2 is FYNNEI in the germline V gene.

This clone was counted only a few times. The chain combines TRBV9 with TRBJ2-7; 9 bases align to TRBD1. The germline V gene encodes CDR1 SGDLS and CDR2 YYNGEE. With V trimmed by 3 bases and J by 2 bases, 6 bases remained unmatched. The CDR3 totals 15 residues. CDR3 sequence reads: CASSGFDRGAYEQYF. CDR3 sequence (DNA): TGTGCCAGCAGCGGCTTCGACAGGGGGGCCTACGAGCAGTACTTC.

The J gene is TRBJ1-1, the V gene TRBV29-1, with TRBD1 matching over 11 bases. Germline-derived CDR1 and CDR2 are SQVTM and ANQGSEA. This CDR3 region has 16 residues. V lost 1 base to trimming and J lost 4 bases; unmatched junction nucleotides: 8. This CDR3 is CSVEGGTGGLSTEAFF. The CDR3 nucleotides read TGCAGCGTTGAAGGCGGGACAGGGGGGCTGAGCACTGAAGCTTTCTTT.

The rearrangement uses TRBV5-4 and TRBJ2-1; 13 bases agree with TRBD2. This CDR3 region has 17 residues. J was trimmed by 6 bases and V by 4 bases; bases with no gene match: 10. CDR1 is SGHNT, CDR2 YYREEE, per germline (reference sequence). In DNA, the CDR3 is TGTGCCAGCAGCGCCGGAGGGACTAGCGGGGTGATCAATGAGCAGTTCTTC. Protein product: CASSAGGTSGVINEQFF.

As DNA, the CDR3 is TGTGCCAGCAGTTCCCATCTGCGGGGCCTGAGGGGCGAGCAGTACTTC. This encodes CASSSHLRGLRGEQYF. This chain links TRBV27 with TRBJ2-7, with D tentatively TRBD2 (6 bases). The CDR3 runs to 16 residues. V was shortened by 4 bases and J by 6 bases, with 22 bases between the two germline ends. Germline lookup yields CDR1 MNHEY and CDR2 SMNVEV (reference sequence).